The table lists the clone carrying this T cell receptor (beta chain) with many counts. Its antigen is as yet unknown. These data are taken from a study of breast tumors, draining lymph nodes, adjacent tissues. General study results and limits: Findings are consistent with lymph node origin and intratumoral expansion of most tumor T cells. Compared with lymph nodes, tumors were less diverse; compared with nontumor tissue, more. Luminal-like breast cancer showed significantly greater tumor-nontumor repertoire similarity than basal-like breast cancer did.

This CDR3 contains 14 residues. Looked up from germline, CDR1 is MNHEY and CDR2 is SMNVEV (reference sequence). V was trimmed by 2 bases and J by 6 bases, leaving 14 bases between them. Axillary draining lymph nodes of breast cancer patients supplied the node samples. MiXCR, run by TCRdb on the multiplex PCR reads, gives a single entry per CDR3 protein. The repertoire consists of some 100,000 distinct CDR3 sequences, with around 20% occurring once and the leading ten covering around 1.3%. This rearrangement joins TRBV27 to TRBJ2-7; no definite D call. Material: axillary lymph node tissue. The TCR originated in a female donor with breast cancer. Some clones in this sample may be carry-over from other donors' samples. The CDR3 region has the DNA TGTGCCAGCAGTTTAGAAGGGTCGTATCTCGAGCAGTACTTC. This encodes CASSLEGSYLEQYF.